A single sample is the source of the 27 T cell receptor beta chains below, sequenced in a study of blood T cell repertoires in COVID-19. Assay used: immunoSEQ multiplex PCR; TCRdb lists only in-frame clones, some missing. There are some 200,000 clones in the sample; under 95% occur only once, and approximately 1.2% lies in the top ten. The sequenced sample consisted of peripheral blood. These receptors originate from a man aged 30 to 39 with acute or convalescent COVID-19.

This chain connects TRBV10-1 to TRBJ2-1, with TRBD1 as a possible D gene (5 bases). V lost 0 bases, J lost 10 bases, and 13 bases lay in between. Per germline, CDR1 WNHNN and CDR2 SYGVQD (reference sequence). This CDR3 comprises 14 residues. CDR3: CASSESQGYREQFF. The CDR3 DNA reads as TGCGCCAGCAGTGAGTCGCAGGGTTATCGAGAGCAGTTCTTC.

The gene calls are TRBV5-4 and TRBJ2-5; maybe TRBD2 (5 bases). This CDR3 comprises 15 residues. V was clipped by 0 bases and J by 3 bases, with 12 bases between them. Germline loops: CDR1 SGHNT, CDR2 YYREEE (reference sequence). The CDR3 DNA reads TGTGCCAGCAGCTTGGGGATAGCGACCGAAGAGACCCAGTACTTC. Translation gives CASSLGIATEETQYF.

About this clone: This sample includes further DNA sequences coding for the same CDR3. In DNA, the CDR3 is TGTGCCTGGAGTGTTCAAAGCAATCAGCCCCAGCATTTT. Its translation is CAWSVQSNQPQHF. V is TRBV30 and J is TRBJ1-5, with D uncertain. The germline CDR1 and CDR2 sequences are GTSNPN and SVGIG (reference sequence). The CDR3 has 13 amino acids. V lost 0 bases to trimming and J lost 1 base, with 4 bases between them.

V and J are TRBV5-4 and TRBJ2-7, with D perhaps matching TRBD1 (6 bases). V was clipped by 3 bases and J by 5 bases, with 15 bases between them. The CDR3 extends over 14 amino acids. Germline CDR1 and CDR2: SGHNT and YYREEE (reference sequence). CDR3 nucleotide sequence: TGTGCCAGCAGCTATACACCCGAGGGGGACGAGCAGTACTTC. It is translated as CASSYTPEGDEQYF.

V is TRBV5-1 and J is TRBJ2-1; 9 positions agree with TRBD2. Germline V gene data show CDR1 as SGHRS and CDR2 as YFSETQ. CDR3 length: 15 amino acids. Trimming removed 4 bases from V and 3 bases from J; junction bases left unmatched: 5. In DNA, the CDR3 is TGCGCCAGCAGCCCGAGCGGGGGGTACTACAATGAGCAGTTCTTC. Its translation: CASSPSGGYYNEQFF.

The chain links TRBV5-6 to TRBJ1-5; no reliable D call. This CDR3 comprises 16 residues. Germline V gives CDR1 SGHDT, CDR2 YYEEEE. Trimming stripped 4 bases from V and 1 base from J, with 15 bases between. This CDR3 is CASSLNRGGSNQPQHF. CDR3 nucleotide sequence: TGTGCCAGCAGCCTAAACCGGGGAGGAAGCAATCAGCCCCAGCATTTT.

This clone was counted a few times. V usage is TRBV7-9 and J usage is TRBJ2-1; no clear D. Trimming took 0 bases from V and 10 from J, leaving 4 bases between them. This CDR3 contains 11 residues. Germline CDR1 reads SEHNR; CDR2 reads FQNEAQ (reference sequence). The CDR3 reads CASSLAREQFF. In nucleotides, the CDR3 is TGTGCCAGCAGCTTAGCACGGGAGCAGTTCTTC. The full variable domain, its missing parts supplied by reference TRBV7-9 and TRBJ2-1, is DTGVSQNPRHKITKRGQNVTFRCDPISEHNRLYWYRQTLGQGPEFLTYFQNEAQLEKSRLLSDRFSAERPKGSFSTLEIQRTEQGDSAMYLCASSLAREQFFGPGTRLTVL.

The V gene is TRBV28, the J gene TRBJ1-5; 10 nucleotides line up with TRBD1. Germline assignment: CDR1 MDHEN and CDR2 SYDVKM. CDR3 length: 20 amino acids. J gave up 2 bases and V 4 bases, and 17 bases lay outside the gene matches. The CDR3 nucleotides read TGTGCCAGCAGTTCCAGGGACAGGGGTAAGCGTGCGACCGGCAATCAGCCCCAGCATTTT. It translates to CASSSRDRGKRATGNQPQHF.

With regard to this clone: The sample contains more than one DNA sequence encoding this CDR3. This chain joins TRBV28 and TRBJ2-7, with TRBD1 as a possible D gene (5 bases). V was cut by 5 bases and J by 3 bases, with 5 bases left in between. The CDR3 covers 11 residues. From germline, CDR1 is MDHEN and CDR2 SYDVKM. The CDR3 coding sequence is TGTGCCAGCAGTAGGGGCTACGAGCAGTACTTC. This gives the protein CASSRGYEQYF.

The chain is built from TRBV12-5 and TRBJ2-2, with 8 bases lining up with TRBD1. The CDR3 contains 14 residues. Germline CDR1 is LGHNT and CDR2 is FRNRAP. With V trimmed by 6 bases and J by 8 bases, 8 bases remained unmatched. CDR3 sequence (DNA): TGTGCTAGTGGCCGTCAGGGGGCAGGGGGGGAGCTGTTTTTT. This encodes CASGRQGAGGELFF.

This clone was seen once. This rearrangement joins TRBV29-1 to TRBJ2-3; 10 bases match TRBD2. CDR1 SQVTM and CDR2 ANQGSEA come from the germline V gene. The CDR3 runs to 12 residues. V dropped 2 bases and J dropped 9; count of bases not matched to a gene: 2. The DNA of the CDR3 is TGCAGCGTTGAACTAGCGGGGGCAACGCAGTATTTT. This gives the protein CSVELAGATQYF.

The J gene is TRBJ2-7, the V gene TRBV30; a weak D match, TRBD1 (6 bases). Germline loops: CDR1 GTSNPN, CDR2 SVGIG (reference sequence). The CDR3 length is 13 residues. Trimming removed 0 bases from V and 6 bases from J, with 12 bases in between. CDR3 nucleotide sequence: TGTGCCTGGAGTGTCAGGGGCCCGTCCGAGCAGTACTTC. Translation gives CAWSVRGPSEQYF.

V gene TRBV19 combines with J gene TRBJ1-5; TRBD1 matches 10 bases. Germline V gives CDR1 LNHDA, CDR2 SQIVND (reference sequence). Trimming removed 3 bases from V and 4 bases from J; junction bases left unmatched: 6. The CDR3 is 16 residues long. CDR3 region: CASSMRTGGTNQPQHF. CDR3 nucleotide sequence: TGTGCCAGTAGTATGCGGACAGGGGGTACGAATCAGCCCCAGCATTTT. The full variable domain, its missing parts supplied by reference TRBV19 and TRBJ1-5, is DGGITQSPKYLFRKEGQNVTLSCEQNLNHDAMYWYRQDPGQGLRLIYYSQIVNDFQKGDIAEGYSVSREKKESFPLTVTSAQKNPTAFYLCASSMRTGGTNQPQHFGDGTRLSIL.

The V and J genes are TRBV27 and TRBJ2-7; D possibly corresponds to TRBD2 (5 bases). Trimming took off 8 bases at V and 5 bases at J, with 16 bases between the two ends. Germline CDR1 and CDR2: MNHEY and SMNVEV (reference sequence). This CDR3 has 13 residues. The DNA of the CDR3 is TGTGCCAGCGCTTTGTGGGCGGGTCACGAGCAGTACTTC. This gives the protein CASALWAGHEQYF.

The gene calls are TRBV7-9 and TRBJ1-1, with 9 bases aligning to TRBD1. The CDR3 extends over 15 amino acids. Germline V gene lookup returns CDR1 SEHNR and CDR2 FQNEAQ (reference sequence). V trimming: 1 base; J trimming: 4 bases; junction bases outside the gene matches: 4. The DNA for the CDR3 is TGTGCCAGCAGCTTAGTTACGACAGGGGGCACTGAAGCTTTCTTT. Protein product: CASSLVTTGGTEAFF.

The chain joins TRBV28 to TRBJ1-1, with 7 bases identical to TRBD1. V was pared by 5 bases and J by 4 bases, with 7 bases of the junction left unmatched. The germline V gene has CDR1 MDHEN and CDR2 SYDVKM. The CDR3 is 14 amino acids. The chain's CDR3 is CASSLPGGFTEAFF. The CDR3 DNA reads TGTGCCAGCAGTCTACCAGGGGGGTTCACTGAAGCTTTCTTT. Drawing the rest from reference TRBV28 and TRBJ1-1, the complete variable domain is DVKVTQSSRYLVKRTGEKVFLECVQDMDHENMFWYRQDPGLGLRLIYFSYDVKMKEKGDIPEGYSVSREKKERFSLILESASTNQTSMYLCASSLPGGFTEAFFGQGTRLTVV.

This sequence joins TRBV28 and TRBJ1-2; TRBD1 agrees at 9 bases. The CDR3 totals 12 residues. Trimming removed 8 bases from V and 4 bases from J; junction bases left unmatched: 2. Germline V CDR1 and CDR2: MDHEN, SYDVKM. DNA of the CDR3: TGTGCCAGCTGGACAGGGGTCTATGGCTACACCTTC. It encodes CASWTGVYGYTF.

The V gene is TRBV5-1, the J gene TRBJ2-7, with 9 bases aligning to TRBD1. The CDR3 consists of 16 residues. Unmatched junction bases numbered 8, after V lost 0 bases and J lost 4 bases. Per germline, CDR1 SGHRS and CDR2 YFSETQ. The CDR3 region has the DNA TGCGCCAGCAGCTTGGGGGAAGGGACAGGGAGTTACGAGCAGTACTTC. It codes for CASSLGEGTGSYEQYF.

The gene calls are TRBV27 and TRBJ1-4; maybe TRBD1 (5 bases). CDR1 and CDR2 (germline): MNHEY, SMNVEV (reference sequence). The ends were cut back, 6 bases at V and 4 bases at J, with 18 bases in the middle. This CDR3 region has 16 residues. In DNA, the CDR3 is TGTGCCAGCAGGAAGGGGCTACCTGATCGTAATGAAAAACTGTTTTTT. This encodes CASRKGLPDRNEKLFF. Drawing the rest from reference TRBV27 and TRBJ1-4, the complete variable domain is EAQVTQNPRYLITVTGKKLTVTCSQNMNHEYMSWYRQDPGLGLRQIYYSMNVEVTDKGDVPEGYKVSRKEKRNFPLILESPSPNQTSLYFCASRKGLPDRNEKLFFGSGTQLSVL.

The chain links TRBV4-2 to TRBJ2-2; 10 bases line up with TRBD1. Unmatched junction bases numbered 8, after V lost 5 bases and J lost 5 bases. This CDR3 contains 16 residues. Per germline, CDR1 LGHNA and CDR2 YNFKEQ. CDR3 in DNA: TGTGCCAGCAGCATCCGACAGGGGGCGCGGACCGGGGAGCTGTTTTTT. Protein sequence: CASSIRQGARTGELFF.

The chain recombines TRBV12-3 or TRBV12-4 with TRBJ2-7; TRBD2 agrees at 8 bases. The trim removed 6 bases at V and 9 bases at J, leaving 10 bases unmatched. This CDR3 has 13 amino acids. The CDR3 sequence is CASRENIAGRQYF. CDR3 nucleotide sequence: TGTGCCAGCAGGGAAAATATAGCGGGGAGGCAGTACTTC.

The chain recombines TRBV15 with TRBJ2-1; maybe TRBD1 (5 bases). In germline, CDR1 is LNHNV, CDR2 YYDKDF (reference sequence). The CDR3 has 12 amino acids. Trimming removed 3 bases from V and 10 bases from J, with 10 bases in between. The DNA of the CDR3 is TGTGCCACCAGCAGTAGAAGGGGCGAGCAGTTCTTC. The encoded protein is CATSSRRGEQFF.

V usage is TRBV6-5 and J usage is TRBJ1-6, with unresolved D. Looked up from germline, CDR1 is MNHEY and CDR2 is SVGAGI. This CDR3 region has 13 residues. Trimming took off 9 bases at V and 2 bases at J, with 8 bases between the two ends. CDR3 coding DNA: TGTGCCAGTCGTGGAGCCTATAATTCACCCCTCCACTTT. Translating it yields CASRGAYNSPLHF.

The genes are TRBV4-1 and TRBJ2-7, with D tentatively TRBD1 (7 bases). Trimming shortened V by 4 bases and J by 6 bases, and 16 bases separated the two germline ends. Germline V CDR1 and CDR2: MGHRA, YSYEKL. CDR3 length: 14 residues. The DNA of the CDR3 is TGCGCCAGCAGCCGCGGGGACAGCATCAGCGAGCAGTACTTC. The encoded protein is CASSRGDSISEQYF.

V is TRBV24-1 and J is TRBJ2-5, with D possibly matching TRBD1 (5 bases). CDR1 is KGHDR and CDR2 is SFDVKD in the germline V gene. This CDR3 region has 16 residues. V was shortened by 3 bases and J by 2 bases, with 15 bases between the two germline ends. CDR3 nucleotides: TGTGCCACCAGTGATACAGGTATCCCTTCTCAAGAGACCCAGTACTTC. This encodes CATSDTGIPSQETQYF.

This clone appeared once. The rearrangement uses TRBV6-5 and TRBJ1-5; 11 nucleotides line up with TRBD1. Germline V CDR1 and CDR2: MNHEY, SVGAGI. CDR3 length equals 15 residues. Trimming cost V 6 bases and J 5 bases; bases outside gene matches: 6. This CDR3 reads CASSHRDRGDQPQHF. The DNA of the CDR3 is TGTGCCAGCAGCCACCGGGACAGGGGGGATCAGCCCCAGCATTTT.

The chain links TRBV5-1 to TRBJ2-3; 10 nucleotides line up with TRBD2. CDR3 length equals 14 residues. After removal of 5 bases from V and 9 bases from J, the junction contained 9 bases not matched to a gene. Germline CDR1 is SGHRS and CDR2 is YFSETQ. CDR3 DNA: TGCGCCAGCAGTATGCAGCGGGGGGGCCCGACGCAGTATTTT. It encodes CASSMQRGGPTQYF.